The 7 T cell receptor beta chains listed next were all sequenced from one sample in a study of shared clonotypes between healthy human individuals. TCRdb's copy holds only in-frame clones and misses some; the assay was immunoSEQ multiplex PCR. The sample has some 2,100,000 clones; around 95% are singletons. Source material: naive CD4+ T cells sorted from blood. The subset denotes: CD45RA+ positively selected. Receptors were obtained from a young man in good health.

The sample holds one count of this clone. V gene TRBV2 combines with J gene TRBJ2-7; D is undetermined. Germline CDR1 reads SNHLY; CDR2 reads FYNNEI. The CDR3 loop spans 12 amino acids. Trimming took off 10 bases at V and 5 bases at J, with 15 bases between the two ends. CDR3 amino acids: CATRTETHEQYF. The CDR3 DNA reads TGTGCCACCCGAACCGAAACCCACGAGCAGTACTTC.

The gene calls are TRBV4-1 and TRBJ2-3; 9 positions match TRBD2. The germline V gene encodes CDR1 MGHRA and CDR2 YSYEKL. After removal of 4 bases from V and 5 bases from J, the junction contained 4 bases not matched to a gene. There are 14 residues in the CDR3. CDR3 sequence (DNA): TGCGCCAGCAGCCCTGGCGGGAGGGTAGATACGCAGTATTTT. Encoded protein: CASSPGGRVDTQYF.

The chain recombines TRBV7-8 with TRBJ2-7, with D maybe TRBD2 (6 bases). CDR3 length: 15 amino acids. Germline assignment: CDR1 SGHVS and CDR2 FQNEAQ. The ends were cut back, 1 base at V and 2 bases at J, with 12 bases in the middle. The CDR3 DNA is TGTGCCAGCAGCTTAGAGGAGGGCTGGGCCTACGAGCAGTACTTC. This gives the protein CASSLEEGWAYEQYF.

V gene TRBV6-6 combines with J gene TRBJ1-2, with D tentatively TRBD1 (5 bases). Trimming removed 0 bases from V and 2 bases from J, with 10 bases in between. In germline, CDR1 is MNHNY, CDR2 SVGAGI (reference sequence). CDR3 length: 15 amino acids. CDR3 in amino acids: CASSYSSRGNYGYTF. The CDR3 DNA follows: TGTGCCAGCAGTTACTCGAGTCGGGGGAACTATGGCTACACCTTC.

V usage is TRBV28 and J usage is TRBJ1-1; a weak D match, TRBD1 (5 bases). This CDR3 is built from 15 residues. Trimming removed 9 bases at V and 5 bases at J, with 22 bases between. Germline V gene lookup returns CDR1 MDHEN and CDR2 SYDVKM. The CDR3 sequence: CASFGGSVLGTEAFF. CDR3 nucleotide sequence: TGTGCCAGTTTCGGGGGGTCGGTACTCGGGACTGAAGCTTTCTTT.

The V call is TRBV6-1, the J call TRBJ1-4, with 9 bases fitting TRBD1. The V gene's germline CDR1 is MNHNS and CDR2 SASEGT. The CDR3 spans 15 residues. The ends lost 8 bases at V and 1 base at J; junction bases unmatched: 5. The CDR3, as DNA: TGTGCCAGCGATTACAGGGGGCAAACTAATGAAAAACTGTTTTTT. It codes for CASDYRGQTNEKLFF.

The V gene is TRBV5-5, the J gene TRBJ1-1; tentatively, D is TRBD1 (5 bases). From germline, CDR1 is SGHKS and CDR2 YYEKEE (reference sequence). The CDR3 length is 15 residues. Trimming took 1 base from V and 1 from J, leaving 11 bases between them. The CDR3 loop reads CASSLYGTGNTEAFF. CDR3 sequence (DNA): TGTGCCAGCAGCTTGTACGGGACGGGGAACACTGAAGCTTTCTTT.